The rows below give T cell receptor beta chains drawn from one sample of a study of ipilimumab plus nivolumab after autologous stem cell transplantation. Sequencing used immunoSEQ multiplex PCR; TCRdb keeps in-frame clones, though not all of them. The table records about 24,000 clones, around 84% of them present only once. The source material was PBMCs, sampled in a trial of ipilimumab plus nivolumab as post-transplant consolidation. The source is a male donor with diffuse large B-cell lymphoma. Both conserved end residues are part of each CDR3. A D gene is named only where the DNA matches it firmly. Only part of the rows carry a size: once, few, many, or a class if the clone is expanded.

>.|13|TRBJ1-2|.|TRBV9
CASSALLQSDYTF
TGTGCCAGCAGCGCTTTACTCCAGAGCGACTACACCTTC
>.|17|TRBJ1-5|once|TRBV5-6
CASSLASSLVSNQPQHF
TGTGCCAGCAGCTTGGCGTCTTCCTTGGTCAGCAATCAGCCCCAGCATTTT
>.|13|TRBJ1-3|.|TRBV7-2
CASSLDAGNTIYF
TGTGCCAGCAGCTTAGATGCTGGAAACACCATATATTTT
>.|17|TRBJ1-3|few|TRBV4-3
CASSQEPPGYSGNTIYF
TGCGCCAGCAGCCAAGAGCCTCCGGGGTACTCTGGAAACACCATATATTTT
>.|14|TRBJ1-4|once|TRBV19
CASSWGAGDEKLFF
TGTGCCAGTAGTTGGGGGGCAGGAGATGAAAAACTGTTTTTT
>.|13|TRBJ2-7|.|TRBV11-3
CASSLGLNNEQYF
TGTGCCAGCAGCCTAGGGCTAAACAACGAGCAGTACTTC
>TRBD2|19|TRBJ2-1|.|TRBV19
CASSRISLAGAKGWGEQFF
TGTGCCAGTAGTCGTATCAGCCTAGCGGGGGCCAAGGGGTGGGGTGAGCAGTTCTTC
>.|17|TRBJ1-6|.|TRBV7-2
CASSQRGGSSYNSPLHF
TGTGCCAGCAGCCAACGAGGGGGGAGCTCCTATAATTCACCCCTCCACTTT
>.|13|TRBJ1-1|.|TRBV2
CASSAGSDTEAFF
TGTGCCAGCAGTGCAGGGTCAGACACTGAAGCTTTCTTT
>TRBD2|13|TRBJ2-3|.|TRBV5-1
CASSSLATDTQYF
TGCGCCAGCAGCTCACTAGCGACAGATACGCAGTATTTT
>.|17|TRBJ2-6|.|TRBV5-4
CASSLSGPISGANVLTF
TGCGCCAGCAGCTTGTCGGGACCGATCTCTGGGGCCAACGTCCTGACTTTC
>TRBD2|15|TRBJ2-6|.|TRBV5-4
CASSQRGGGANVLTF
TGTGCCAGCAGCCAGCGGGGCGGCGGGGCCAACGTCCTGACTTTC
>TRBD2|15|TRBJ2-3|.|TRBV6-5
CASSWGLAGGLTQYF
TGTGCCAGCAGTTGGGGACTAGCGGGGGGACTCACGCAGTATTTT
>TRBD2|16|TRBJ2-3|.|TRBV7-2
CASSLNSGGGTDTQYF
TGTGCCAGCAGCTTAAATAGCGGGGGTGGCACAGATACGCAGTATTTT
>TRBD1|15|TRBJ2-7|few|TRBV18
CASSYGTGARYEQYF
TGTGCCAGCTCATATGGGACAGGGGCGAGGTACGAGCAGTACTTC
>.|14|TRBJ1-1|.|TRBV6-1
CASTVPGGLAEAFF
TGTGCCAGCACCGTACCGGGGGGCCTCGCCGAAGCTTTCTTT
>TRBD2|15|TRBJ2-1|.|TRBV5-6
CASSLRTSGGNEQFF
TGTGCCAGCAGCTTAAGGACTAGCGGGGGAAATGAGCAGTTCTTC